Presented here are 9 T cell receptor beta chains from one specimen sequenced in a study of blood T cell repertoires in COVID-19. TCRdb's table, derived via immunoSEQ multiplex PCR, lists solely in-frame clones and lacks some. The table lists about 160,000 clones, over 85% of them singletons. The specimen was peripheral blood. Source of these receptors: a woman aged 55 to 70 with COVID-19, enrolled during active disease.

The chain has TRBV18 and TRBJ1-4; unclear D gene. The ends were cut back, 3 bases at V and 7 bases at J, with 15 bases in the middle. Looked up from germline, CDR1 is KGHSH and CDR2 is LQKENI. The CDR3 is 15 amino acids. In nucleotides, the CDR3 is TGTGCCAGCTCACCGGAACAGTCACTCACTGAAAAACTGTTTTTT. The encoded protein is CASSPEQSLTEKLFF.

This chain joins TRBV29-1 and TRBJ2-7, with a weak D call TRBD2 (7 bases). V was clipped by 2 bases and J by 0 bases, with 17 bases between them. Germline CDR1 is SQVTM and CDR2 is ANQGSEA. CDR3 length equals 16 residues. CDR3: CSVELRGAFPSYEQYF. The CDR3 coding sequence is TGCAGCGTTGAATTACGGGGGGCCTTCCCCTCCTACGAGCAGTACTTC.

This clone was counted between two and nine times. In DNA form, the CDR3 reads TGTGCCAGCAGTGAAGATTGGACAGGGGGCTACGAGCAGTACTTC. Its translation is CASSEDWTGGYEQYF. The rearrangement joins TRBV6-1 to TRBJ2-7; 10 bases fit TRBD1. This CDR3 has 15 amino acids. Germline values: CDR1 MNHNS, CDR2 SASEGT. V gave up 1 base and J gave up 3 bases; unmatched junction bases: 3.

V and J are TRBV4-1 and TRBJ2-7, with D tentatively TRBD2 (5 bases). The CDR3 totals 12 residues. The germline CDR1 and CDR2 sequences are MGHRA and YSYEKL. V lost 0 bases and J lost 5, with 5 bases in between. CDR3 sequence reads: CASSQDGDEQYF. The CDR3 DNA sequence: TGCGCCAGCAGCCAAGACGGGGACGAGCAGTACTTC.

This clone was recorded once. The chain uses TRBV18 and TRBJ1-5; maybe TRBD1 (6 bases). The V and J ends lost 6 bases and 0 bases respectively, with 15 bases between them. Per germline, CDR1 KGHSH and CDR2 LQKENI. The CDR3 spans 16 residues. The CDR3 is CASSPRDTNSNQPQHF. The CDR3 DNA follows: TGTGCCAGCTCTCCCCGGGACACCAATAGCAATCAGCCCCAGCATTTT.

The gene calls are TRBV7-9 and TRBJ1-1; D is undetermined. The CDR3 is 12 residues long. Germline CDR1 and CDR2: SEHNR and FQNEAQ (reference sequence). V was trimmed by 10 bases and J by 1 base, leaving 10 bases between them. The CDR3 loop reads CATRAGNTEAFF. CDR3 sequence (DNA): TGTGCCACCCGGGCGGGGAACACTGAAGCTTTCTTT.

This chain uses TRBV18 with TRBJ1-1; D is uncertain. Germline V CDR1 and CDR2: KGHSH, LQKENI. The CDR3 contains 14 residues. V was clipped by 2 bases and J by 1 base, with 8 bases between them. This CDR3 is CASSPSVQNTEAFF. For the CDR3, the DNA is TGTGCCAGCTCACCAAGCGTACAGAACACTGAAGCTTTCTTT.

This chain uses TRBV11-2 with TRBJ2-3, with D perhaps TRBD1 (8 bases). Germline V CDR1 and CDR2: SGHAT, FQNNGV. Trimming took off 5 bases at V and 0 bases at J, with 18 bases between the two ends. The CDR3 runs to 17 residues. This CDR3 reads CASSTDRAGASTDTQYF. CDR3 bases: TGTGCCAGCAGCACGGACAGGGCGGGGGCTAGCACAGATACGCAGTATTTT.

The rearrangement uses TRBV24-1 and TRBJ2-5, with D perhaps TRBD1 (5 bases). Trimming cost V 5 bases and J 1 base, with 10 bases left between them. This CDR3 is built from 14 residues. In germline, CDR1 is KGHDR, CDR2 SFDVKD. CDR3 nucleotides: TGTGCCACCAGTGCCACAGGATTCCAAGAGACCCAGTACTTC. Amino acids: CATSATGFQETQYF.